This TCR beta chain was observed in a study of control samples from healthy donors and cancer patients. V was pared by 6 bases and J by 6 bases, with 7 bases of the junction left unmatched. Germline V gives CDR1 LNHDA, CDR2 SQIVND (reference sequence). The CDR3 has 14 residues. Method: immunoSEQ multiplex PCR; TCRdb's copy keeps in-frame clones and lacks some. The sample has tens of thousands of clones, approximately 90% seen once. Sequences were obtained from PBMCs. This clonotype originated in a man aged 40-49 years with colorectal cancer. This chain joins TRBV19 and TRBJ1-1; 10 nucleotides agree with TRBD1. For the CDR3, the DNA is TGTGCCAGTAGAACCGGGACAGGGGTTGCTGAAGCTTTCTTT. Residues: CASRTGTGVAEAFF.